This T cell receptor beta chain was documented in a study of CD8+CD57+ T cells in acquired aplastic anemia. Germline V gene data show CDR1 as MNHEY and CDR2 as SVGEGT. The CDR3 length is 21 residues. V trimming: 7 bases; J trimming: 0 bases; junction bases outside the gene matches: 21. Profiles of TCR beta VDJ and CDR3 were generated from a genomic DNA template. Each CDR3 protein gets one entry after TCRdb re-called the reads with MiXCR. The repertoire has 250,000 or so distinct CDR3 sequences, around 46% of them found once; the top ten carry 7.8%. This clonotype has only a few counts. For sequencing, patients were chosen who had shown expansion of CD8+CD57+ cells by flow cytometry.

Sequencing input: sorted CD4+, CD8+, or CD8+CD57+ T cells (not recorded which) from PBMCs. The chain has TRBV6-2 or TRBV6-3 and TRBJ1-6; 7 nucleotides match TRBD1. This receptor was taken from a human donor with aplastic anemia. Here the CDR3 DNA reads TGTGCCAGCACTTCGGAGGGACGGGACAGATTACAAAGCTCCTATAATTCACCCCTCCACTTT. Translation: CASTSEGRDRLQSSYNSPLHF.